This T cell receptor beta chain was retrieved from a study of CD8 T cells in Susac syndrome (dated by TCRdb to 2018 to 2020). Looking at the study overall: Repertoire sequencing was used to test whether CD8+ T cell activation and differentiation in Susac syndrome was antigen driven. Beyond this particular receptor, the publication reports: The number of individuals in the TCR sequencing and HLA analysis was recognized as being relatively small.

Concerning this clonotype itself: Its binding antigen is unknown. Per-base quality was not reported, and no clone a single base away is much larger than it.

RNA was extracted using the RNeasy kit, and roughly 0.5 to 1 microgram was reverse transcribed with random hexamers. The immunoSEQ multiplex PCR assay, covering 54 Vbeta and 13 Jbeta segments, was used to amplify TCR beta CDR3 regions. Bias from PCR amplification was corrected by using a synthetic template baseline for primer optimization and for computational correction. For the original study's pipeline: Reads were assigned to V, D and J genes according to IMGT and analyzed in immunoSEQ Analyzer, with only productive sequences retained. Clonality was calculated as one minus the Shannon entropy normalized by log2 of the number of productive unique sequences. Public and private clones were assessed among the 100 most prevalent clones of each patient and control. Clones were defined as Susac-specific if absent from the healthy and MS cohorts, from 900 to 1,300 published viral clones and from other ImmuneACCESS disease sequences. TCRdb cleaned the public reads at Q25 with fastp, built clones with MiXCR and kept in-frame beta chains. Every CDR3 protein is listed once, alongside the most common genes and DNA of its rows. TCRdb's processing, not the authors', yielded these V and J calls. The sample table holds 150,000 or so distinct CDR3 sequences, of which roughly 93% were seen once. The top ten clonotypes cover around 0.13% of the sample.

Reading the germline V gene gives CDR1 SGHRS and CDR2 YFSETQ. V and J are trimmed by 0 bases and 5 bases, and the gene matches miss 9 bases of the junction. The CDR3, from cysteine to phenylalanine, totals 16 residues. The retained sequence is limited to the CDR3, 48 bases, with the frame set at the first base. Peripheral blood CD8+ and CD4+ T cells from healthy donors, Susac syndrome patients and multiple sclerosis patients were profiled by high-throughput TCR beta sequencing. Healthy donors were included as age- and sex-matched controls. Bulk CD8+ and CD4+ T cells were purified magnetically by negative isolation, whereas CD8+ TEMRA cells were enriched by FACS. Blood was collected in EDTA tubes and processed within 24 hours, with PBMCs isolated through density gradient centrifugation. PBMCs intended for TCR sequencing were cryopreserved in liquid nitrogen and thawed later in a water bath at 37 degrees C. The sorted or isolated CD4+, CD8+ and CD8+ TEMRA cells reached a purity of at least 90%.

The source of this sequence is a human donor in good health. The source material was CD4+ T cells from PBMCs. The sequence links TRBV5-1 to TRBJ1-2; 8 of the junction bases match TRBD1. The DNA is TGCGCCAGCAGCTTGGATCAGGGGGCAGTGCGGTATGGCTACACCTTC. It is translated as CASSLDQGAVRYGYTF.